The 17 T cell receptor beta chains in this list originate from one sample, sequenced in a study of blood T cell repertoires in COVID-19. This table comes from immunoSEQ multiplex PCR, and its TCRdb copy is limited to in-frame clones, with some not included. The sample has 100,000 to 150,000 clones, around 86% seen once. The sequenced sample consisted of peripheral blood. The origin of the receptors is a woman in her sixties with active or convalescent COVID-19.

V usage is TRBV28 and J usage is TRBJ2-5; possibly TRBD2 for D (6 bases). V was clipped by 3 bases and J by 4 bases, with 12 bases between them. The CDR3 contains 14 residues. Germline CDR1 and CDR2: MDHEN and SYDVKM. CDR3 amino acids: CASSLEGPLETQYF. The CDR3, as DNA: TGTGCCAGCAGTTTGGAGGGGCCCCTAGAGACCCAGTACTTC.

The chain couples TRBV9 to TRBJ1-2, with D maybe TRBD1 (6 bases). The CDR3 is made up of 15 amino acids. Germline V gives CDR1 SGDLS, CDR2 YYNGEE. Trimming cost V 3 bases and J 6 bases, with 18 bases left between them. The chain's CDR3 is CASSEGVSGLDGYTF. The CDR3 nucleotides are TGTGCCAGCAGCGAGGGGGTTTCAGGGCTAGATGGCTACACCTTC. Filled out from reference TRBV9 and TRBJ1-2, the complete variable domain reads DSGVTQTPKHLITATGQRVTLRCSPRSGDLSVYWYQQSLDQGLQFLIQYYNGEERAKGNILERFSAQQFPDLHSELNLSSLELGDSALYFCASSEGVSGLDGYTFGSGTRLTVV.

Turning to this clone: One junction end disagrees with the germline gene, perhaps due to a read error. The chain is built from TRBV25-1 and TRBJ1-4; D not resolved. This CDR3 has 15 amino acids. Germline CDR1 is MGHDK and CDR2 is SYGVNS. The CDR3: CASGEVSATNEKLFF. CDR3 coding DNA: TGTGCCAGCGGTGAAGTGTCTGCAACTAATGAAAAACTGTTTTTT.

This CDR3 reads CASTLLAGVSIGELFF. CDR3 nucleotides: TGTGCCAGCACCCTACTAGCGGGGGTTTCGATCGGGGAGCTGTTTTTT. This chain joins TRBV7-8 and TRBJ2-2, with 11 nucleotides matching TRBD2. With V trimmed by 7 bases and J by 7 bases, 11 bases remained unmatched. CDR3 length: 16 amino acids. Per the germline V gene, CDR1 is SGHVS and CDR2 is FQNEAQ.

This clone was seen more than once but under ten times. The rearrangement uses TRBV11-2 and TRBJ1-4, with D unclear. The CDR3 contains 13 residues. CDR1 and CDR2 (germline): SGHAT, FQNNGV. Trimming removed 7 bases from V and 7 bases from J, with 13 bases in between. In nucleotides, the CDR3 is TGTGCCAGCAACTCCGGGATATCTGAAAAACTGTTTTTT. It is translated as CASNSGISEKLFF.

This chain links TRBV5-1 with TRBJ2-1, with TRBD2 identical over 10 bases. This CDR3 spans 16 amino acids. J lost 4 bases, V lost 3 bases, and 7 bases had no gene match. Germline V lookup: CDR1 SGHRS, CDR2 YFSETQ. CDR3 bases: TGCGCCAGCAGCTCAATAGCGGGGGGAATGTACAATGAGCAGTTCTTC. Amino acid sequence: CASSSIAGGMYNEQFF.

This chain uses TRBV27 with TRBJ1-2, with TRBD1 matching 8 bases. Trimming at V came to 5 bases and at J to 4 bases, leaving 3 bases not matched to a gene. The CDR3 covers 13 residues. Per germline, CDR1 MNHEY and CDR2 SMNVEV (reference sequence). The CDR3 DNA sequence: TGTGCCAGCAGTCCCGACAGGGGCTATGGCTACACCTTC. Translation gives CASSPDRGYGYTF.

The chain joins TRBV27 to TRBJ1-1; 9 bases match TRBD1. Germline values: CDR1 MNHEY, CDR2 SMNVEV (reference sequence). The trim removed 6 bases at V and 5 bases at J, leaving 7 bases unmatched. The CDR3 loop spans 14 amino acids. The CDR3 spells CASSLDRGGTEAFF. CDR3 in DNA: TGTGCCAGCAGCCTAGACAGGGGGGGAACTGAAGCTTTCTTT.

The chain is built from TRBV6-1 and TRBJ2-7, with 8 bases fitting TRBD1. From germline, CDR1 is MNHNS and CDR2 SASEGT. This CDR3 spans 14 amino acids. The junction had 8 bases not matched to a gene; V was cut back by 5 bases and J by 5 bases. CDR3: CASSPRTGFNEQYF. The DNA for the CDR3 is TGTGCCAGCAGTCCCCGGACAGGGTTTAACGAGCAGTACTTC.

The chain has TRBV14 and TRBJ2-2; no clear D. CDR3 length: 15 amino acids. Germline V gene lookup returns CDR1 SGHDN and CDR2 FVKESK. V lost 1 base and J lost 0, with 6 bases in between. CDR3 sequence reads: CASSQAGSNTGELFF. The CDR3 DNA follows: TGTGCCAGCAGCCAAGCAGGATCGAACACCGGGGAGCTGTTTTTT.

The chain uses TRBV7-2 and TRBJ1-2; D possibly corresponds to TRBD1 (6 bases). The V gene's germline CDR1 is SGHTA and CDR2 FQGNSA. V lost 0 bases and J 6 bases, leaving 11 bases between the germline ends. The CDR3 runs 14 residues. This CDR3 reads CASSLALGGDGYTF. CDR3 bases: TGTGCCAGCAGCTTAGCGTTAGGGGGTGATGGCTACACCTTC.

The V gene is TRBV7-9, the J gene TRBJ2-7, with 9 bases identical to TRBD1. Unmatched junction bases numbered 6, after V lost 4 bases and J lost 2 bases. This CDR3 has 15 residues. CDR1 and CDR2 from the germline V gene are SEHNR and FQNEAQ (reference sequence). DNA for the CDR3: TGTGCCAGCAGCTCGACCGGGACAGGGCCCTACGAGCAGTACTTC. As protein: CASSSTGTGPYEQYF.

The chain has TRBV4-1 and TRBJ1-2; 10 positions match TRBD1. Germline values: CDR1 MGHRA, CDR2 YSYEKL. The CDR3 loop spans 14 amino acids. Trimming cost V 4 bases and J 6 bases; bases outside gene matches: 5. The CDR3 region has the DNA TGCGCCAGCAGCCGGACGACAGGGGGCGATGGCTACACCTTC. Protein product: CASSRTTGGDGYTF.

V usage is TRBV7-3 and J usage is TRBJ2-1; a possible D gene is TRBD2 (6 bases). This CDR3 has 12 residues. Between the trimmed V and J ends, which lost 2 bases and 10 bases, there was a span of 9 bases. In germline, CDR1 is SGHTA, CDR2 FQGTGA. The CDR3 DNA is TGTGCCAGCAGCTTAGAGGCGGGAGAGCAGTTCTTC. Its protein is CASSLEAGEQFF.

The chain links TRBV7-2 to TRBJ2-3; possibly TRBD1 for D (5 bases). Germline values: CDR1 SGHTA, CDR2 FQGNSA. V gave up 1 base and J gave up 0 bases, with 5 bases separating them. The CDR3 length is 14 residues. CDR3 bases: TGTGCCAGCAGCTTAGGGACAAGCACAGATACGCAGTATTTT. This translates into CASSLGTSTDTQYF.

This clone was counted a few times. The chain uses TRBV7-9 and TRBJ1-1; D is ambiguous. The CDR3 consists of 12 residues. Germline values: CDR1 SEHNR, CDR2 FQNEAQ (reference sequence). Deletions cut 2 bases from V and 3 bases from J, with 4 bases between. CDR3 loop: CASSLSDTEAFF. The CDR3 DNA follows: TGTGCCAGCAGCTTATCAGACACTGAAGCTTTCTTT.

The sample holds a few counts of this clone. The chain uses TRBV6-5 and TRBJ2-3; TRBD2 matches 7 bases. The V segment lost 6 bases and the J segment 2 bases; nucleotides outside the gene matches: 5. This CDR3 contains 14 residues. CDR1 and CDR2 (germline): MNHEY, SVGAGI. The DNA of the CDR3 is TGTGCCAGCAGAAGACTAGCCCTCACAGATACGCAGTATTTT. It is translated as CASRRLALTDTQYF.